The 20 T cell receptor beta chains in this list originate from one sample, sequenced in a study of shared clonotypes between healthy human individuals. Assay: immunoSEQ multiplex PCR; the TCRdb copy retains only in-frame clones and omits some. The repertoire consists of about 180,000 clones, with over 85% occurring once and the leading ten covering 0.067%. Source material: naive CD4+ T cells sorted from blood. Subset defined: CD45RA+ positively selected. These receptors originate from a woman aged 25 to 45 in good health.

CDR3 amino acids: CSVENTGRNTEAFF. The CDR3, as DNA: TGCAGCGTTGAGAATACAGGGAGGAACACTGAAGCTTTCTTT. The V call is TRBV29-1, the J call TRBJ1-1; D possibly corresponds to TRBD1 (6 bases). This CDR3 is 14 amino acids long. Trimming cost V 3 bases and J 1 base, with 12 bases left between them. The V gene's germline CDR1 is SQVTM and CDR2 ANQGSEA.

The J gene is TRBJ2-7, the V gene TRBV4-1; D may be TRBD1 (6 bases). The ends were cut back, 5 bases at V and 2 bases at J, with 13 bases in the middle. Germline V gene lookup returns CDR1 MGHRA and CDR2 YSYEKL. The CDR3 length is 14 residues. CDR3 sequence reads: CASSFRDTAYEQYF. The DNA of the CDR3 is TGCGCCAGCAGCTTCCGGGACACAGCCTACGAGCAGTACTTC.

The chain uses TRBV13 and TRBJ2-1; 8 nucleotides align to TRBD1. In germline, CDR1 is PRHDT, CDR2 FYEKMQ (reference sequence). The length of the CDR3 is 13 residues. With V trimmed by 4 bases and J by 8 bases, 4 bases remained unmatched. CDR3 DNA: TGTGCCAGCAGCTGGACAGGGAACGATGAGCAGTTCTTC. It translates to CASSWTGNDEQFF.

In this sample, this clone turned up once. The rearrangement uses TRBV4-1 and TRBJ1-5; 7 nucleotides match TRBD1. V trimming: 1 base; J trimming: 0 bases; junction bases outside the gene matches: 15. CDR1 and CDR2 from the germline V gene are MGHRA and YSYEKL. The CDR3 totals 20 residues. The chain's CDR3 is CASSQGHRDRRTHSNQPQHF. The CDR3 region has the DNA TGCGCCAGCAGCCAAGGCCACCGGGACAGACGCACTCATAGCAATCAGCCCCAGCATTTT.

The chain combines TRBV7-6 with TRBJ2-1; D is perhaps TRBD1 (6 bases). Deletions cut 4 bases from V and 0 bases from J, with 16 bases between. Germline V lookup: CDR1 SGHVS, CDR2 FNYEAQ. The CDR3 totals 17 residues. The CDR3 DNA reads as TGTGCCAGCAGCTCACTTGGACAGACGAGCTCCTACAATGAGCAGTTCTTC. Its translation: CASSSLGQTSSYNEQFF.

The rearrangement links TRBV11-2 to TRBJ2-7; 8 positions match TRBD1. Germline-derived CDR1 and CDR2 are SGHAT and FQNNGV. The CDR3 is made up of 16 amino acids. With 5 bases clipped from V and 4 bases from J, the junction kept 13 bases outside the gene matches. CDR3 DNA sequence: TGTGCCAGCAGCCAACATATCCAGGGGGCGCGGTACGAGCAGTACTTC. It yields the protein CASSQHIQGARYEQYF.

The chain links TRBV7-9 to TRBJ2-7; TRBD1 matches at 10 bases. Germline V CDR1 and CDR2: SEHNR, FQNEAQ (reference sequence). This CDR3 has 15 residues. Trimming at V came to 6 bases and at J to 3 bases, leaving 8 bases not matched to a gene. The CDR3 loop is CASSPSGTGVYEQYF. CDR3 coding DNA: TGTGCCAGCAGTCCATCCGGGACAGGGGTCTACGAGCAGTACTTC. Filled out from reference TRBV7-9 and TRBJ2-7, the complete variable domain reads DTGVSQNPRHKITKRGQNVTFRCDPISEHNRLYWYRQTLGQGPEFLTYFQNEAQLEKSRLLSDRFSAERPKGSFSTLEIQRTEQGDSAMYLCASSPSGTGVYEQYFGPGTRLTVT.

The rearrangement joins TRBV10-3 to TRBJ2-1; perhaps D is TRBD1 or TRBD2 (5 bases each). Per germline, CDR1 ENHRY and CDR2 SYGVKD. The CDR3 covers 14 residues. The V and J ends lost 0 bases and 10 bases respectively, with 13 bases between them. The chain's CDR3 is CAISESKGTSEQFF. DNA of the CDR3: TGTGCCATCAGTGAGTCGAAAGGGACCTCAGAGCAGTTCTTC.

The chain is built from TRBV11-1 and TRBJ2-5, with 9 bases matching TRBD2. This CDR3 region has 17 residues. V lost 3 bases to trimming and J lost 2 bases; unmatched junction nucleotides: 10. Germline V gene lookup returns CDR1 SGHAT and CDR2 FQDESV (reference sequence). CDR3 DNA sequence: TGTGCCAGCAGCTTCCCGATGGGCGGGAGGGTACAAGAGACCCAGTACTTC. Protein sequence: CASSFPMGGRVQETQYF.

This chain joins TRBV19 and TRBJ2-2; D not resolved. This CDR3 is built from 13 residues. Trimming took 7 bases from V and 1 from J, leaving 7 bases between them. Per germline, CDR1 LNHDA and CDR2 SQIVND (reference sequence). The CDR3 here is CASNNRNTGELFF. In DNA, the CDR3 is TGTGCCAGTAACAACAGGAACACCGGGGAGCTGTTTTTT.

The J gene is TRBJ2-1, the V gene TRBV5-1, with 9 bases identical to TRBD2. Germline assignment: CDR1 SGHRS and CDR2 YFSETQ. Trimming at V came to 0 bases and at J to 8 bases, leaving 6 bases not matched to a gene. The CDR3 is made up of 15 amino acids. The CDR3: CASSLAAGGMDEQFF. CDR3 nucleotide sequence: TGCGCCAGCAGCTTGGCAGCGGGAGGTATGGATGAGCAGTTCTTC.

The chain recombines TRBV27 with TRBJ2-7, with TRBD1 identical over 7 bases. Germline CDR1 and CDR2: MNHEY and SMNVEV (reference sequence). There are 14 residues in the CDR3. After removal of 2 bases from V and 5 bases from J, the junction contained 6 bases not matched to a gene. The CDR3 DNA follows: TGTGCCAGCAGTTTAGCCAGGGGGAGAGACGAGCAGTACTTC. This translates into CASSLARGRDEQYF.

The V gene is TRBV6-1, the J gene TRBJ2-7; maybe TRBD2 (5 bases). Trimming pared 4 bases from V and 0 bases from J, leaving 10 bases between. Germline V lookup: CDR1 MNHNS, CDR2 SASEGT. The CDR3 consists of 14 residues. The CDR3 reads CASSGQRGSYEQYF. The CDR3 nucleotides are TGTGCCAGCAGTGGGCAACGGGGCTCCTACGAGCAGTACTTC.

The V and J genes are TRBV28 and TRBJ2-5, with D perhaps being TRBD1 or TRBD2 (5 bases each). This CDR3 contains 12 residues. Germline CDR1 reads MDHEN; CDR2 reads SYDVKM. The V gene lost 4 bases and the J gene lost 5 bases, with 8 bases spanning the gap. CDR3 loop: CASSSGPETQYF. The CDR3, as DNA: TGTGCCAGCAGTTCGGGACCCGAGACCCAGTACTTC.

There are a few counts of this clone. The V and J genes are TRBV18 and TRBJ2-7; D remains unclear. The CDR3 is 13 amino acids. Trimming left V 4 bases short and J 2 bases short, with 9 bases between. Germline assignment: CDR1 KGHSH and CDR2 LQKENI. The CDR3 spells CASSRGDPYEQYF. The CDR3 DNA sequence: TGTGCCAGCTCACGGGGTGACCCCTACGAGCAGTACTTC.

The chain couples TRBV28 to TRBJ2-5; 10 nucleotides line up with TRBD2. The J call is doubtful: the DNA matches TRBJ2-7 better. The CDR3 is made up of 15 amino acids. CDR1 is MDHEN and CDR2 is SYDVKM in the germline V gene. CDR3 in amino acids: CASRPLAGRSYEQYF. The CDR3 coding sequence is TGTGCCAGCAGGCCACTAGCGGGGCGGTCCTACGAGCAGTACTTC.

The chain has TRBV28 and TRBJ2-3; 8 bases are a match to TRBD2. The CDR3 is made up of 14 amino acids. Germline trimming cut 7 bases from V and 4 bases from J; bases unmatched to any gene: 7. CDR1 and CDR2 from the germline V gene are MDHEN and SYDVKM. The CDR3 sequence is CASTPGGVPDTQYF. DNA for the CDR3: TGTGCCAGCACCCCGGGGGGGGTTCCAGATACGCAGTATTTT.

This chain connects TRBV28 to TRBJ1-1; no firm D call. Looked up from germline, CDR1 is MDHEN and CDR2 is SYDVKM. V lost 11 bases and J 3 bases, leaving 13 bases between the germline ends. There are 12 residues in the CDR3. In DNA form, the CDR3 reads TGTGCCCATCATGGTTTTTACACTGAAGCTTTCTTT. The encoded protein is CAHHGFYTEAFF.

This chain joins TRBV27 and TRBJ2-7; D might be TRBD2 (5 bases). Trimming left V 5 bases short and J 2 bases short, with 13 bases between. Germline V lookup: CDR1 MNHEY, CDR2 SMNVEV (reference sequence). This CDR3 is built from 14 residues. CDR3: CASSTTTRPYEQYF. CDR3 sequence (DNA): TGTGCCAGCAGTACTACTACTAGGCCCTACGAGCAGTACTTC.

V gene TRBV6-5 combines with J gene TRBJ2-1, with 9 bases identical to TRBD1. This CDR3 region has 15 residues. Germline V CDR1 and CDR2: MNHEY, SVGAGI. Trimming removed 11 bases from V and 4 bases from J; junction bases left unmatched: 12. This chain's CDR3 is CAVTILDRGYNEQFF. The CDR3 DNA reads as TGTGCCGTCACGATCCTGGACAGGGGATACAATGAGCAGTTCTTC.